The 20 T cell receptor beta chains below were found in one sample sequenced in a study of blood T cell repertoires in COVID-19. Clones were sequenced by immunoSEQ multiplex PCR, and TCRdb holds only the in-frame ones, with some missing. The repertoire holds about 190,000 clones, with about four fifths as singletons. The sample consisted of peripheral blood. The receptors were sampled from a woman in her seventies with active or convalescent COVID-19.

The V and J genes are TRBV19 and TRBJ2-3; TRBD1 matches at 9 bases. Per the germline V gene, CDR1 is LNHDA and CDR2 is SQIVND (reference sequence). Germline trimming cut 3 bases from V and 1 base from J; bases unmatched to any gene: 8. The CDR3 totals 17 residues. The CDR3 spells CASSIGTGLFGTDTQYF. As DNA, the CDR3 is TGTGCCAGTAGTATTGGGACAGGGTTGTTCGGCACAGATACGCAGTATTTT.

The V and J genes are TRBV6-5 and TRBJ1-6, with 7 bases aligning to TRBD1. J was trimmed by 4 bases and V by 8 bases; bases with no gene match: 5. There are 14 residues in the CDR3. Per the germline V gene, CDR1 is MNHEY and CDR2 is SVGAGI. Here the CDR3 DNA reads TGTGCCAGCCTCCGGGACAGATATAATTCACCCCTCCACTTT. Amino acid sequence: CASLRDRYNSPLHF.

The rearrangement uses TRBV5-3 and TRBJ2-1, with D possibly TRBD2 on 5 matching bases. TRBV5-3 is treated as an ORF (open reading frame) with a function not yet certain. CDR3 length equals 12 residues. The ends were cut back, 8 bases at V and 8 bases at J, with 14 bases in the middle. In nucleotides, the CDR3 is TGTGCCAGGAGGGTGGGTCAGGATGAGCAGTTCTTC. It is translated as CARRVGQDEQFF.

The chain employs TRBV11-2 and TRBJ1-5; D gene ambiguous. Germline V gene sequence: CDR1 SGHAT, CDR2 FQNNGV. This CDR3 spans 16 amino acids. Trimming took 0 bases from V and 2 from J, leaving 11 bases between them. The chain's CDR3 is CASSLDRGMGNQPQHF. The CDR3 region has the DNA TGTGCCAGCAGCTTAGATCGGGGTATGGGCAATCAGCCCCAGCATTTT.

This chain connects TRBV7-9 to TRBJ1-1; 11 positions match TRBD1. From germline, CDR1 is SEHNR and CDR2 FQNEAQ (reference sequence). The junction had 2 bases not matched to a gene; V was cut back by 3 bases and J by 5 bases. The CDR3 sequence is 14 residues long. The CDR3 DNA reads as TGTGCCAGCAGCTTGGGACAGGGGGAAACTGAAGCTTTCTTT. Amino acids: CASSLGQGETEAFF.

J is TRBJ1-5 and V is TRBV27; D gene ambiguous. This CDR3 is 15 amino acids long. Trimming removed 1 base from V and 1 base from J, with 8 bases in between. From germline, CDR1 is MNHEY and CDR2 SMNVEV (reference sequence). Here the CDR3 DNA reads TGTGCCAGCAGTTTATACGGCAGGAGCAATCAGCCCCAGCATTTT. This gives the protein CASSLYGRSNQPQHF.

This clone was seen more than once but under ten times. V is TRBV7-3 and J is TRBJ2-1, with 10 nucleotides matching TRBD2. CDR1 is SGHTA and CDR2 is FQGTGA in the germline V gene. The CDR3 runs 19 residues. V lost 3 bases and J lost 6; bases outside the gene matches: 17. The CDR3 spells CASSFFPQASGSLSNEQFF. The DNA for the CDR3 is TGTGCCAGCAGCTTCTTTCCCCAGGCTAGCGGGAGTTTGTCCAATGAGCAGTTCTTC.

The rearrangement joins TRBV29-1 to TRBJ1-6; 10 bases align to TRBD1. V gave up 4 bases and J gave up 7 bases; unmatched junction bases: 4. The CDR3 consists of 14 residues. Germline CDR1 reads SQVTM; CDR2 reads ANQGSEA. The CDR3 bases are TGCAGCGTTGCCCAGACAGGGGGCAATTCACCCCTCCACTTT. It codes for CSVAQTGGNSPLHF.

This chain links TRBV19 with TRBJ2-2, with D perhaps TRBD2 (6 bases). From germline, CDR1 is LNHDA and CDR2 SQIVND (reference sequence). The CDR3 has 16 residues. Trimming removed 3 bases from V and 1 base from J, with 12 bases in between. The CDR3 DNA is TGTGCCAGTAGTATGGAACTAGCCGTGAACACCGGGGAGCTGTTTTTT. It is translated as CASSMELAVNTGELFF.

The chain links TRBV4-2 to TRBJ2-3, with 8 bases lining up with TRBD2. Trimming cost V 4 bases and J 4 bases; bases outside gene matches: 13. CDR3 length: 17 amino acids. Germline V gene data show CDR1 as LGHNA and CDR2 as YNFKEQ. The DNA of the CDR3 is TGTGCCAGCAGCCGACAAGACGGAGCGGGAGCGGCAGATACGCAGTATTTT. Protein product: CASSRQDGAGAADTQYF.

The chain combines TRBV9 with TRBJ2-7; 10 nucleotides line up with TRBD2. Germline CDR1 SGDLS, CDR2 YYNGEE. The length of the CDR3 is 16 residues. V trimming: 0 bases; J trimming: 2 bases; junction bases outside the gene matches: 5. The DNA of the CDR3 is TGTGCCAGCAGCGTAGGAGTGCTAGCGGGAGCCTACGAGCAGTACTTC. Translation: CASSVGVLAGAYEQYF. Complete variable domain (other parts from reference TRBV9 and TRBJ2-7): DSGVTQTPKHLITATGQRVTLRCSPRSGDLSVYWYQQSLDQGLQFLIQYYNGEERAKGNILERFSAQQFPDLHSELNLSSLELGDSALYFCASSVGVLAGAYEQYFGPGTRLTVT.

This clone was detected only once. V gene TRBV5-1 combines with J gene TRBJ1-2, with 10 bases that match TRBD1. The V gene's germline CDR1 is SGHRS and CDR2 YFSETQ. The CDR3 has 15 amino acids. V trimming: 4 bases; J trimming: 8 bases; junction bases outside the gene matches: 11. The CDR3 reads CASSPGTGAAQGYTF. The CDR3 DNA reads TGCGCCAGCAGCCCCGGGACAGGGGCGGCGCAGGGCTACACCTTC.

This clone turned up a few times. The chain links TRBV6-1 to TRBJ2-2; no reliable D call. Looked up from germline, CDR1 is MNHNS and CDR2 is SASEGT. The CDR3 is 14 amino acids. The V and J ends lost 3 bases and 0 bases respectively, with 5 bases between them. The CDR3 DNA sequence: TGTGCCAGCAGTGATAGCCCGAACACCGGGGAGCTGTTTTTT. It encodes CASSDSPNTGELFF.

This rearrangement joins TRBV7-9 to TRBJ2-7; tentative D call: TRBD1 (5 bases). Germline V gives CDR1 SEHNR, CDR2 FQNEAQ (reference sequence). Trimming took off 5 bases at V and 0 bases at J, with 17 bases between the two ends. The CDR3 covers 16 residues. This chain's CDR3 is CASSPLGQESSYEQYF. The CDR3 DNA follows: TGTGCCAGCAGCCCCCTGGGGCAGGAAAGCTCCTACGAGCAGTACTTC.

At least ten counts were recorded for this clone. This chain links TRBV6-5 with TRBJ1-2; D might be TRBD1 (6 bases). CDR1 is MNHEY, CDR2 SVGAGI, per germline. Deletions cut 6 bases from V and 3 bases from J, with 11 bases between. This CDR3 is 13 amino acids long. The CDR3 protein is CASSVGADYGYTF. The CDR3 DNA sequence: TGTGCCAGCAGCGTGGGGGCAGACTATGGCTACACCTTC.

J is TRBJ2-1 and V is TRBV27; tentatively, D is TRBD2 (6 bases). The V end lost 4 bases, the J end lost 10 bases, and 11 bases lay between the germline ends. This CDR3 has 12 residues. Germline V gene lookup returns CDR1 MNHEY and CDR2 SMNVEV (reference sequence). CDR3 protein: CASSSLGLEQFF. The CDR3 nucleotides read TGTGCCAGCAGTTCCCTGGGACTCGAGCAGTTCTTC.

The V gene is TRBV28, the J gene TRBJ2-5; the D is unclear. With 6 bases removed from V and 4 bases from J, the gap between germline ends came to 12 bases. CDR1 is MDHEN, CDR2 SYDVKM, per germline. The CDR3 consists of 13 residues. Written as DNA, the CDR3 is TGTGCCAGCAGCCGGTCGGGTAGAGAGACCCAGTACTTC. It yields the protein CASSRSGRETQYF.

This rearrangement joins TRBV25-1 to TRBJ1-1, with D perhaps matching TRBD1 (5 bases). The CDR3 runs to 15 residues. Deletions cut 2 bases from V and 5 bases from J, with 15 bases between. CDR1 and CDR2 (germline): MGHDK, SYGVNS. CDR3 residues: CASSEAIYAGTEAFF. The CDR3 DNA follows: TGTGCCAGCAGTGAAGCCATATACGCAGGGACTGAAGCTTTCTTT.

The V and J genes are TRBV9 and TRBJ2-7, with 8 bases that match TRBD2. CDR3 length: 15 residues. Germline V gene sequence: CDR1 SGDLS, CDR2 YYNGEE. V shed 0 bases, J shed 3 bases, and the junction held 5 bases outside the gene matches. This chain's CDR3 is CASSVGQLADYEQYF. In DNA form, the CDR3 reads TGTGCCAGCAGCGTAGGCCAACTAGCGGACTACGAGCAGTACTTC. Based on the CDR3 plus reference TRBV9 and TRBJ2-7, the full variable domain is DSGVTQTPKHLITATGQRVTLRCSPRSGDLSVYWYQQSLDQGLQFLIQYYNGEERAKGNILERFSAQQFPDLHSELNLSSLELGDSALYFCASSVGQLADYEQYFGPGTRLTVT.

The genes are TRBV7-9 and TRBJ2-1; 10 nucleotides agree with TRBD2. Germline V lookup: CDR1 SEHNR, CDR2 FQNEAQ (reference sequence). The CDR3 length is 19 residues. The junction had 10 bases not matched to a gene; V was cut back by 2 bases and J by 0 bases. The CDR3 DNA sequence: TGTGCCAGCAGCTTAACCGGGCTAGCGGGAGTGGGCTCCTACAATGAGCAGTTCTTC. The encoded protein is CASSLTGLAGVGSYNEQFF.